Listed here are 9 T cell receptor beta chains from one sample, sequenced in a study of shared clonotypes between healthy human individuals. Produced via immunoSEQ multiplex PCR; TCRdb's table is partial and in-frame only. The table has 450,000 to 600,000 clones, 79% seen once; the top ten hold roughly 13%. Sequencing used PBMCs. Every receptor here comes from a woman in her forties in good health. Some clones in this sample may be carry-over from other donors' samples.

This chain links TRBV29-1 with TRBJ2-1; 11 bases line up with TRBD2. J was trimmed by 5 bases and V by 7 bases; bases with no gene match: 7. The CDR3 length is 14 residues. The germline V gene has CDR1 SQVTM and CDR2 ANQGSEA. The CDR3 DNA follows: TGCAGCGGTAATCTACTAGCGGGAGACAATGAGCAGTTCTTC. Translation: CSGNLLAGDNEQFF.

The V call is TRBV2, the J call TRBJ2-5, with TRBD1 identical over 7 bases. J gave up 5 bases and V 5 bases, and 5 bases lay outside the gene matches. In germline, CDR1 is SNHLY, CDR2 FYNNEI. CDR3 length equals 13 residues. In DNA form, the CDR3 reads TGTGCCAGCAGTAAGGACAGGCTCGAGACCCAGTACTTC. Residues: CASSKDRLETQYF.

This clone was detected a few times. The chain has TRBV7-8 and TRBJ2-1; D gene unclear. V was clipped by 2 bases and J by 2 bases, with 10 bases between them. Germline V CDR1 and CDR2: SGHVS, FQNEAQ. The CDR3 loop spans 15 amino acids. CDR3: CASSLYRSPYNEQFF. The CDR3 region has the DNA TGTGCCAGCAGCTTATACCGTTCCCCCTACAATGAGCAGTTCTTC.

This clone turned up a few times. The genes are TRBV19 and TRBJ2-3; 7 bases line up with TRBD2. With V trimmed by 3 bases and J by 7 bases, 7 bases remained unmatched. CDR3 size: 14 residues. CDR1 and CDR2 from the germline V gene are LNHDA and SQIVND (reference sequence). The CDR3 loop is CASSMGGTLHTQYF. The CDR3, as DNA: TGTGCCAGTAGTATGGGGGGGACTCTTCATACGCAGTATTTT.

The rearrangement joins TRBV29-1 to TRBJ2-5; D is possibly TRBD1 (5 bases). V gave up 3 bases and J gave up 1 base, with 9 bases separating them. This CDR3 has 13 amino acids. The germline CDR1 and CDR2 sequences are SQVTM and ANQGSEA. The CDR3 DNA reads as TGCAGCGTTGAGGGGCGGACCCAAGAGACCCAGTACTTC. Its translation: CSVEGRTQETQYF.

This clone was observed once. V usage is TRBV11-3 and J usage is TRBJ2-1; TRBD2 matches at 10 bases. CDR3 length equals 16 residues. V lost 0 bases, J lost 3 bases, and 2 bases stayed unmatched. Germline assignment: CDR1 SGHNT and CDR2 YENEEA. CDR3 in amino acids: CASSLEGTSVYNEQFF. The CDR3 DNA follows: TGTGCCAGCAGCTTAGAGGGGACTAGCGTCTACAATGAGCAGTTCTTC.

DNA of the CDR3: TGTGCCAGTAGTACAAGCGACATTCCTGGAAACACCATATATTTT. Amino acids: CASSTSDIPGNTIYF. The V gene is TRBV19, the J gene TRBJ1-3; no firm D call. The CDR3 spans 15 residues. V was clipped by 4 bases and J by 2 bases, with 12 bases between them. Germline-derived CDR1 and CDR2 are LNHDA and SQIVND (reference sequence).

The V call is TRBV5-4, the J call TRBJ2-1, with D perhaps being TRBD1 or TRBD2 (5 bases each). CDR1 and CDR2 from the germline V gene are SGHNT and YYREEE (reference sequence). V was shortened by 0 bases and J by 8 bases, with 18 bases between the two germline ends. The CDR3 is 16 residues long. The CDR3 spells CASSLDSGGLQDEQFF. CDR3 sequence (DNA): TGTGCCAGCAGCTTGGACAGCGGTGGGTTACAGGATGAGCAGTTCTTC.

This rearrangement joins TRBV7-9 to TRBJ2-3; D perhaps matches TRBD2 (6 bases). Germline CDR1 and CDR2: SEHNR and FQNEAQ (reference sequence). V lost 6 bases and J lost 0, with 19 bases in between. This CDR3 has 17 amino acids. The CDR3 reads CASSYPYGGGSTDTQYF. Written as DNA, the CDR3 is TGTGCCAGCAGTTATCCTTATGGGGGAGGTAGCACAGATACGCAGTATTTT.